This T cell receptor (beta chain) was sequenced for a study of T cells in Graves' hyperthyroidism and ophthalmopathy. Among the patients, aged 18 to 65, hyperthyroidism was newly diagnosed and had lasted under 2 months. This clonotype showed up many times. The CDR3 covers 15 residues. V lost 5 bases and J lost 5, with 18 bases in between. Amplified TCR beta CDR3 regions came from RNA transcripts. In the first-round RT-PCR of the TCR CDR3, the HTBI primer set was used. MiXCR was run by TCRdb on the multiplex PCR reads, yielding one entry per CDR3 protein. This table holds 340,000 or so distinct CDR3 sequences, around 16% found once.

This chain uses TRBV12-3 or TRBV12-4 with TRBJ1-1; D not certain. Sample: blood. This sequence originates from a man younger than 45 with Graves' hyperthyroidism. The DNA for the CDR3 is TGTGCCAGCAGTCTAAACGATTTTAGGTCAACTGAAGCTTTCTTT. This translates into CASSLNDFRSTEAFF.